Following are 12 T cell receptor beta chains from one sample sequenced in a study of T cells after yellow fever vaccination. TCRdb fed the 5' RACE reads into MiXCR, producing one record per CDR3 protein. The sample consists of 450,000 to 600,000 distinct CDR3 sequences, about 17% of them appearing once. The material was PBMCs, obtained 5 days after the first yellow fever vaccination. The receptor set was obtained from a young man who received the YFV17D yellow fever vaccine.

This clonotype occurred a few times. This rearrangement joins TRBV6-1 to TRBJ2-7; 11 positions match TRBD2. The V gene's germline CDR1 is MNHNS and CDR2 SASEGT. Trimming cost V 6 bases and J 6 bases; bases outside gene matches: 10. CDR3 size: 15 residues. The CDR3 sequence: CASRPSGGRHGEQYF. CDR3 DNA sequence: TGTGCCAGCAGGCCTAGCGGGGGGCGTCATGGCGAGCAGTACTTC.

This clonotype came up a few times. Here the CDR3 reads CASSQDPWDGPMNTEAFF. CDR3 nucleotides: TGCGCCAGCAGCCAAGATCCCTGGGACGGACCCATGAACACTGAAGCTTTCTTT. This chain uses TRBV4-3 with TRBJ1-1; D may be TRBD1 (5 bases). V gave up 0 bases and J gave up 0 bases, with 17 bases separating them. Germline V gene sequence: CDR1 LGHNA, CDR2 YSLEER. The CDR3 is 18 amino acids.

The CDR3 sequence: CASRNTRDSGEQYF. DNA for the CDR3: TGTGCCAGCAGAAACACCAGGGACAGCGGGGAGCAGTACTTC. This chain connects TRBV6-1 to TRBJ2-7; TRBD1 might be the D (7 bases). Germline CDR1 reads MNHNS; CDR2 reads SASEGT. V shed 6 bases and J shed 7 bases, with 19 bases lying between them. The CDR3 length is 14 residues.

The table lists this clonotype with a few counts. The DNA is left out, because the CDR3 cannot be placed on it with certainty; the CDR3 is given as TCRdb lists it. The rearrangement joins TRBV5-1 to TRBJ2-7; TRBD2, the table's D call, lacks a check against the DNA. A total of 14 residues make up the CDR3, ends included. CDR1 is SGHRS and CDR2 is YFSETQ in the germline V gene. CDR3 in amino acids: CASSFGSGWREQYF.

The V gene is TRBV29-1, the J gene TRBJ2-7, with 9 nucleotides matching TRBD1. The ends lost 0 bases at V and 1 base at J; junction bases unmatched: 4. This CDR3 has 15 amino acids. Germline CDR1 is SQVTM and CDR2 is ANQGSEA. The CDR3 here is CSVEDRGTGSYEQYF. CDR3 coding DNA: TGCAGCGTTGAAGATAGGGGGACAGGGTCCTACGAGCAGTACTTC.

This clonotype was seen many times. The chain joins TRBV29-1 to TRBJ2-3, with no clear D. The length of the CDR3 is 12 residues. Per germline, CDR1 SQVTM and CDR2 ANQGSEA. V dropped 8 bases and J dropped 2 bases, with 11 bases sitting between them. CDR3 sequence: CSSLAFTDTQYF. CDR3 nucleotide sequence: TGCAGCTCCCTGGCCTTCACAGATACGCAGTATTTT.

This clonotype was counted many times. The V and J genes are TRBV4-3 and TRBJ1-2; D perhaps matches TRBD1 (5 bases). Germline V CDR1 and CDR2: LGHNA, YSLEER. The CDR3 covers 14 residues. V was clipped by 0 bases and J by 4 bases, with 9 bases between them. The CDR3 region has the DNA TGCGCCAGCAGCCAAGATAGGGGAAGCTATGGCTACACCTTC. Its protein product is CASSQDRGSYGYTF.

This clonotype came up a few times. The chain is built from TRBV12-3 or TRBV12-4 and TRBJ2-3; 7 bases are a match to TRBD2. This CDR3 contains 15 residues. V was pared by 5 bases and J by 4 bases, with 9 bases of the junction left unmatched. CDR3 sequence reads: CASSPVQGGADTQYF. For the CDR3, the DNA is TGTGCCAGCAGTCCCGTCCAGGGAGGGGCAGATACGCAGTATTTT.

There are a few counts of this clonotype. CDR3 coding DNA: TGTGCCAGCAGGGGGACTAGCGGGGGGGGCACAGATACGCAGTATTTT. This translates into CASRGTSGGGTDTQYF. The chain joins TRBV6-2 or TRBV6-3 to TRBJ2-3, with 16 positions matching TRBD2. This CDR3 is 16 amino acids long. The V gene end was trimmed by 6 bases and the J gene end by 1 base; junction bases not matched to a gene: 1. Germline V lookup: CDR1 MNHEY, CDR2 SVGEGT.

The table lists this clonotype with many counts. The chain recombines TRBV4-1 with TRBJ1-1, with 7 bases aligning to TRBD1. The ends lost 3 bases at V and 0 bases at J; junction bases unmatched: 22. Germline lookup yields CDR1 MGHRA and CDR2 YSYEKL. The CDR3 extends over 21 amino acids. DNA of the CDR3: TGCGCCAGCAGCCAGCTATTCCAGAATTTCCGGGACAGCCTTCTGAACACTGAAGCTTTCTTT. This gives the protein CASSQLFQNFRDSLLNTEAFF.

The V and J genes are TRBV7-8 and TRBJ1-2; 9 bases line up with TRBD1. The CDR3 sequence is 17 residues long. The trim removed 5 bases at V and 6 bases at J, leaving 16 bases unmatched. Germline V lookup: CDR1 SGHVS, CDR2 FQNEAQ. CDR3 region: CASSHGTGRGRGNGYTF. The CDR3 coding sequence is TGTGCCAGCAGCCACGGGACAGGGCGAGGGAGGGGCAATGGCTACACCTTC.

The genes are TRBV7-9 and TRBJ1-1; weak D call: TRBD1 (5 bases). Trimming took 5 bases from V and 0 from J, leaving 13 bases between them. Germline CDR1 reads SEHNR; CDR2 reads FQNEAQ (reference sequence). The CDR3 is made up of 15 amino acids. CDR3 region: CASSPGWGLNTEAFF. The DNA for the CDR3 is TGTGCCAGCAGCCCCGGCTGGGGCCTGAACACTGAAGCTTTCTTT.